Listed below are T cell receptor beta chains from one sample, sequenced in a study of identical twins. TCRdb recomputed calls from the 5' RACE reads with MiXCR, one row per CDR3 protein. The repertoire holds around 160,000 distinct CDR3 sequences, approximately 3.5% seen once, with more than 6.5% in the top ten. Material: memory T cells sorted from blood. These receptors were taken from a young man in good health. CDR3s include the opening cysteine and the closing phenylalanine or tryptophan. Fields, in order: J gene, V gene, D gene, clone size, CDR3 DNA, CDR3 protein. The D gene is left open where the match is weak. Clone size is not always given. Where it is, it says once, few, many or a class for expanded clones.

j_call: TRBJ2-1
v_call: TRBV20-1
d_call: TRBD2
clone_size: many
cdr3_nt: TGCAGTGCTAGAGAGAGGACTAGAATGGTCTCCGGTGAGCAGTTCTTC
cdr3_aa: CSARERTRMVSGEQFF

j_call: TRBJ2-7
v_call: TRBV15
d_call: TRBD2
clone_size: many
cdr3_nt: TGTGCCACCAGCAGACCGGGAGGACCCTACGAGCAGTACTTC
cdr3_aa: CATSRPGGPYEQYF

j_call: TRBJ2-2
v_call: TRBV10-2
d_call: .
clone_size: .
cdr3_nt: TGCGCCAGCTCGGTCACCGGGACCGGGGAGCTGTTTTTT
cdr3_aa: CASSVTGTGELFF

j_call: TRBJ1-5
v_call: TRBV19
d_call: .
clone_size: many
cdr3_nt: TGTGCCAGTAGTATGGGTGGTGGGGGGCGTGCGCCCCAGCATTTT
cdr3_aa: CASSMGGGGRAPQHF

j_call: TRBJ2-7
v_call: TRBV12-3/TRBV12-4
d_call: TRBD1
clone_size: many
cdr3_nt: TGTGCCAGCAGGCGAGGACAGGCCTACGAGCAGTACTTC
cdr3_aa: CASRRGQAYEQYF

j_call: TRBJ1-4
v_call: TRBV20-1
d_call: .
clone_size: many
cdr3_nt: TGCAGTGCTGGATTGGAGAACAGCCGTAATGAAAAACTGTTTTTT
cdr3_aa: CSAGLENSRNEKLFF

j_call: TRBJ2-5
v_call: TRBV5-5
d_call: .
clone_size: many
cdr3_nt: TGTGCCAGCAGCGCCAGGGGGGGCCGGGAGACCCAGTACTTC
cdr3_aa: CASSARGGRETQYF

j_call: TRBJ2-7
v_call: TRBV20-1
d_call: .
clone_size: many
cdr3_nt: TGCAGTGGGATGGAGGGGGGAGGGCCGAGGGAGCAGTACTTC
cdr3_aa: CSGMEGGGPREQYF

j_call: TRBJ1-4
v_call: TRBV5-4
d_call: TRBD1
clone_size: many
cdr3_nt: TGTGCCAGCAGCGCTGATGGGACAGCAACTAATGAAAAACTGTTTTTT
cdr3_aa: CASSADGTATNEKLFF

j_call: TRBJ2-6
v_call: TRBV2
d_call: .
clone_size: many
cdr3_nt: TGTGCCAGCAGGAACTTCGGTGGGGCCAACGTCCTGACTTTC
cdr3_aa: CASRNFGGANVLTF

j_call: TRBJ1-2
v_call: TRBV24-1
d_call: .
clone_size: many
cdr3_nt: TGTGCCACCAGTGAACCCAGCGCTACCTATGGCTACACCTTC
cdr3_aa: CATSEPSATYGYTF

j_call: TRBJ2-3
v_call: TRBV10-3
d_call: .
clone_size: many
cdr3_nt: TGTGCCATCAGTGAAGTACCCGGGGGACGTTACACAGATACGCAGTATTTT
cdr3_aa: CAISEVPGGRYTDTQYF

j_call: TRBJ1-3
v_call: TRBV4-2
d_call: TRBD1
clone_size: many
cdr3_nt: TGTGCCAGCAGCCTCACGGACAGGGAGTACTCTGGAAACACCATATATTTT
cdr3_aa: CASSLTDREYSGNTIYF

j_call: TRBJ1-2
v_call: TRBV7-8
d_call: .
clone_size: many
cdr3_nt: TGTGCCAGCACCTTAGGACACGGGGGCTATGGCTACACCTTC
cdr3_aa: CASTLGHGGYGYTF

j_call: TRBJ2-7
v_call: TRBV3-1
d_call: TRBD2
clone_size: many
cdr3_nt: TGTGCCAGCAGCCTACATGGTGGGGGACTAGCCTACGAGCAGTACTTC
cdr3_aa: CASSLHGGGLAYEQYF

j_call: TRBJ2-1
v_call: TRBV6-5
d_call: .
clone_size: many
cdr3_nt: TGTGCCAGCAGTTATCTTTCTCGTGCTGACAGGAACAATGAGCAGTTCTTC
cdr3_aa: CASSYLSRADRNNEQFF

j_call: TRBJ2-2
v_call: TRBV9
d_call: .
clone_size: few
cdr3_nt: TGTGCCAGCAGCGCCAGATACACCGGGGAGCTGTTTTTT
cdr3_aa: CASSARYTGELFF

j_call: TRBJ1-2
v_call: TRBV4-3
d_call: TRBD1
clone_size: few
cdr3_nt: TGCGCCAGCAGCCAAGATAGGGGACAGGGATACTATGGCTACACCTTC
cdr3_aa: CASSQDRGQGYYGYTF

j_call: TRBJ2-5
v_call: TRBV7-2
d_call: TRBD2
clone_size: many
cdr3_nt: TGTGCCAGCAGCCCAGACCGACTAGCGGGAGGGGAGACCCAGTACTTC
cdr3_aa: CASSPDRLAGGETQYF

j_call: TRBJ2-2
v_call: TRBV5-6
d_call: .
clone_size: few
cdr3_nt: TGTGCCAGCAGCCCCCGGACAAGCGATGACACCGGGGAGCTGTTTTTT
cdr3_aa: CASSPRTSDDTGELFF

j_call: TRBJ1-6
v_call: TRBV2
d_call: TRBD1
clone_size: many
cdr3_nt: TGTGCCAGCAGGACGGGACAGGGTTCACCCCTCCACTTT
cdr3_aa: CASRTGQGSPLHF

j_call: TRBJ2-3
v_call: TRBV7-2
d_call: TRBD2
clone_size: many
cdr3_nt: TGTGCCAGCAGCTTAGTTGGGACTAGCGTGGGGGATACGCAGTATTTT
cdr3_aa: CASSLVGTSVGDTQYF

j_call: TRBJ2-4
v_call: TRBV6-2/TRBV6-3
d_call: .
clone_size: few
cdr3_nt: TGTGCCAGCAGTTCCGGACAAGCCAAAAACATTCAGTACTTC
cdr3_aa: CASSSGQAKNIQYF

j_call: TRBJ2-4
v_call: TRBV5-5
d_call: TRBD2
clone_size: many
cdr3_nt: TGTGCCAGCAGCCGAGGGACTAGCGCCGAAAACATTCAGTACTTC
cdr3_aa: CASSRGTSAENIQYF

j_call: TRBJ1-3
v_call: TRBV4-2
d_call: .
clone_size: many
cdr3_nt: TGTGCCAGCAGCCAAGACAGGGGTACGGGAAACACCATATATTTT
cdr3_aa: CASSQDRGTGNTIYF

j_call: TRBJ2-7
v_call: TRBV28
d_call: .
clone_size: many
cdr3_nt: TGTGCCAGCAGTCCATCCCGGGGGTTAGGGTCCCACGAGCAGTACTTC
cdr3_aa: CASSPSRGLGSHEQYF

j_call: TRBJ2-2
v_call: TRBV5-1
d_call: .
clone_size: .
cdr3_nt: TGCGCCAGCAGCCACAGGATCGGGGAGCTGTTTTTT
cdr3_aa: CASSHRIGELFF

j_call: TRBJ2-1
v_call: TRBV9
d_call: TRBD2
clone_size: many
cdr3_nt: TGTGCCAGCAGCGTAGGTAATAGCGGGAGGGCGAATGAGCAGTTCTTC
cdr3_aa: CASSVGNSGRANEQFF

j_call: TRBJ2-5
v_call: TRBV29-1
d_call: TRBD1
clone_size: many
cdr3_nt: TGCAGCGGCGGGACAGGGGGCGAAGAGACCCAGTACTTC
cdr3_aa: CSGGTGGEETQYF

j_call: TRBJ2-5
v_call: TRBV28
d_call: TRBD1
clone_size: many
cdr3_nt: TGTGCCAGCAGCGGCGTCGACAGGGGACCGTACTTC
cdr3_aa: CASSGVDRGPYF

j_call: TRBJ2-3
v_call: TRBV7-9
d_call: TRBD1
clone_size: .
cdr3_nt: TGTGCCAGCAGCCCCGGGACAGATAGCACAGATACGCAGGATTTT
cdr3_aa: CASSPGTDSTDTQDF

j_call: TRBJ2-1
v_call: TRBV19
d_call: .
clone_size: .
cdr3_nt: TGTGCCAGTAGGAGGGGGAGTACGAATGAGCAGTTCTTC
cdr3_aa: CASRRGSTNEQFF

j_call: TRBJ2-1
v_call: TRBV11-1
d_call: TRBD2
clone_size: many
cdr3_nt: TGTGCCAGCAGCTTAGTAGAGATGACTAGCTCGGCCCCCTACAATGAGCAGTTCTTC
cdr3_aa: CASSLVEMTSSAPYNEQFF

j_call: TRBJ2-5
v_call: TRBV20-1
d_call: TRBD2
clone_size: many
cdr3_nt: TGCAGTGCACTGAGTCCGCTACTAGCGAGGTACCAAGAGACCCAGTACTTC
cdr3_aa: CSALSPLLARYQETQYF

j_call: TRBJ2-1
v_call: TRBV7-9
d_call: .
clone_size: many
cdr3_nt: TGTGCCAGCAGCGTATCCTACAATGAGCAGTTCTTC
cdr3_aa: CASSVSYNEQFF

j_call: TRBJ2-1
v_call: TRBV6-6
d_call: TRBD2
clone_size: many
cdr3_nt: TGTGCCAGCAGAAGCGGGATCTACAATGAGCAGTTCTTC
cdr3_aa: CASRSGIYNEQFF

j_call: TRBJ1-1
v_call: TRBV10-3
d_call: .
clone_size: many
cdr3_nt: TGTGCCATCAGCACCAGGGGAGACGACACTGAAGCTTTCTTT
cdr3_aa: CAISTRGDDTEAFF

j_call: TRBJ1-1
v_call: TRBV20-1
d_call: .
clone_size: many
cdr3_nt: TGCAGTGCTAGAGAGGCGGGGAACACTGAAGCTTTCTTT
cdr3_aa: CSAREAGNTEAFF

j_call: TRBJ1-1
v_call: TRBV28
d_call: .
clone_size: many
cdr3_nt: TGTGCCAGCAGTTTATGGGGGACTGCGAACACTGAAGCTTTCTTT
cdr3_aa: CASSLWGTANTEAFF

j_call: TRBJ2-2
v_call: TRBV6-6
d_call: .
clone_size: many
cdr3_nt: TGTGCCAGCAGTTACGGTCAGGAGCTGTTTTTT
cdr3_aa: CASSYGQELFF

j_call: TRBJ1-2
v_call: TRBV20-1
d_call: TRBD1
clone_size: many
cdr3_nt: TGCAGTGCTAAACAGGGGTTTAACTATGGCTACACCTTC
cdr3_aa: CSAKQGFNYGYTF

j_call: TRBJ2-3
v_call: TRBV5-1
d_call: .
clone_size: many
cdr3_nt: TGCGCCAGCAGCTTGTGTTGGCCAGGGAATGCGGAAGATACGCAGTATTTT
cdr3_aa: CASSLCWPGNAEDTQYF

j_call: TRBJ1-4
v_call: TRBV7-9
d_call: TRBD1
clone_size: many
cdr3_nt: TGTGCCAGCAGAGTGATGCCCTCAGGGGGGACTAATGAAAAACTGTTTTTT
cdr3_aa: CASRVMPSGGTNEKLFF

j_call: TRBJ2-5
v_call: TRBV3-1
d_call: TRBD1
clone_size: .
cdr3_nt: TGTGCCAGCAGCCCCCGGGACAGGGCCGAGACCCAGTACTTC
cdr3_aa: CASSPRDRAETQYF

j_call: TRBJ2-7
v_call: TRBV6-1
d_call: TRBD2
clone_size: many
cdr3_nt: TGTGCCAGCAGAGCGGGACTAGCCTACGAGCAGTACTTC
cdr3_aa: CASRAGLAYEQYF

j_call: TRBJ2-5
v_call: TRBV20-1
d_call: .
clone_size: many
cdr3_nt: TGCAGTGCTAGAGATCTGTACGGCGGGAAAGAGACCCAGTACTTC
cdr3_aa: CSARDLYGGKETQYF

j_call: TRBJ1-2
v_call: TRBV20-1
d_call: .
clone_size: many
cdr3_nt: TGCAGTGCTAGGGCAGGGGCTCGGAGTGGCTACACCTTC
cdr3_aa: CSARAGARSGYTF

j_call: TRBJ1-1
v_call: TRBV5-5
d_call: TRBD1
clone_size: many
cdr3_nt: TGTGCCAGCAGCATAGGGACAGGGAACACTGAAGCTTTCTTT
cdr3_aa: CASSIGTGNTEAFF